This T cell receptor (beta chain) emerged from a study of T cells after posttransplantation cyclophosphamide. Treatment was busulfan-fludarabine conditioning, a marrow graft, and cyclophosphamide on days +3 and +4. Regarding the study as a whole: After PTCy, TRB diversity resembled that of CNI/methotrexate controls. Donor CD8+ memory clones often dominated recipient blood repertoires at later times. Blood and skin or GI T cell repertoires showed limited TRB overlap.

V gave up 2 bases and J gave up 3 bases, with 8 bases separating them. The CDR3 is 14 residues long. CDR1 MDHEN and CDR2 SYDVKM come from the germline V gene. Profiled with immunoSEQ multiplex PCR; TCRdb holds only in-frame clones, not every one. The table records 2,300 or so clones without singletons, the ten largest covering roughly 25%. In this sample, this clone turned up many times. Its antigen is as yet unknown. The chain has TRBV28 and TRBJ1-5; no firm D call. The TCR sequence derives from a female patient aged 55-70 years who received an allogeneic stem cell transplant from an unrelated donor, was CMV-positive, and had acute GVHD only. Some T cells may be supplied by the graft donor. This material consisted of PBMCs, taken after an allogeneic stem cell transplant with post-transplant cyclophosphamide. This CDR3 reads CASSLRHVNQPQHF. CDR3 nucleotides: TGTGCCAGCAGTTTAAGACACGTCAATCAGCCCCAGCATTTT.